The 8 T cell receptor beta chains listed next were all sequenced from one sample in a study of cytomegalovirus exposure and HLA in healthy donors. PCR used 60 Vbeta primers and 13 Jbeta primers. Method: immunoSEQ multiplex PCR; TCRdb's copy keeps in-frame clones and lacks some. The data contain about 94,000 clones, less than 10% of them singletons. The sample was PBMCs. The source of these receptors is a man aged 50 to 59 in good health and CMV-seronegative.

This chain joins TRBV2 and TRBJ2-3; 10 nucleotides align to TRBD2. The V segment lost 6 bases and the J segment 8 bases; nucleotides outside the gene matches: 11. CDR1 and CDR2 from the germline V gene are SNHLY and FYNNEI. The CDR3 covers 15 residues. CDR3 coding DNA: TGTGCCAGCAGCGCTGGGACTAGCGCCGTCGGTACGCAGTATTTT. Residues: CASSAGTSAVGTQYF.

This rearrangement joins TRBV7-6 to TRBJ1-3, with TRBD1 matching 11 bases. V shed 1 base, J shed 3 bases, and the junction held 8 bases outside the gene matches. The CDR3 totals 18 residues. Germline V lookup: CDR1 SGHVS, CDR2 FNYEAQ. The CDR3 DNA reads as TGTGCCAGCAGCTTAGATCCGGGACAGGGGGGTGTTGGAAACACCATATATTTT. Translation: CASSLDPGQGGVGNTIYF.

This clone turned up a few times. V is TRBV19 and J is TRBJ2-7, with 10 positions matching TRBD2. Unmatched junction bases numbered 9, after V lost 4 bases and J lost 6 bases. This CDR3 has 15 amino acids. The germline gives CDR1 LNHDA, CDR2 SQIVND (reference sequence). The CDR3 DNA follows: TGTGCCAGTAGTACGTCTAGCGGGAGTTTGGGCGAGCAGTACTTC. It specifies CASSTSSGSLGEQYF.

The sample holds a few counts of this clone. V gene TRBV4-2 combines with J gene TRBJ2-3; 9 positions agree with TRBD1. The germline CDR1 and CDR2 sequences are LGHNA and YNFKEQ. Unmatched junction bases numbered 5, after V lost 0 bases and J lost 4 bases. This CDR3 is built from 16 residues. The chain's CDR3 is CASSQETGGAADTQYF. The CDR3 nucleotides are TGTGCCAGCAGCCAAGAAACAGGGGGCGCCGCAGATACGCAGTATTTT.

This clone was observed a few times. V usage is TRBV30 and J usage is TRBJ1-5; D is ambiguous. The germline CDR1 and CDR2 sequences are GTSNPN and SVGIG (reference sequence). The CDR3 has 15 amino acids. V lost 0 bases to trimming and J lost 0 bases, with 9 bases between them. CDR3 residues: CAWSVRRNSNQPQHF. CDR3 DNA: TGTGCCTGGAGTGTCCGCAGAAATAGCAATCAGCCCCAGCATTTT.

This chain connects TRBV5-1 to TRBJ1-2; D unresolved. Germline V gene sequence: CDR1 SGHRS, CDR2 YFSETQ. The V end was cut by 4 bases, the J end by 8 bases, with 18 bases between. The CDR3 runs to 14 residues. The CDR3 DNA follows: TGCGCCAGCAGCCTTGAGGGCGGCGGGGAGGGCTACACCTTC. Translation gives CASSLEGGGEGYTF.

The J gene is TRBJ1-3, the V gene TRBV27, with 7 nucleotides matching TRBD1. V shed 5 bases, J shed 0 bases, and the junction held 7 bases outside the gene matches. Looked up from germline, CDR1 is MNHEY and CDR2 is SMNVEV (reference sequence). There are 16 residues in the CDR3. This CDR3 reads CASSLRDRFSGNTIYF. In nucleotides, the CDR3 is TGTGCCAGCAGTCTCCGGGACAGATTCTCTGGAAACACCATATATTTT.

Here the CDR3 DNA reads TGTGCCAGCACCCCTAGTATAGCTCCCTGCACAGATACGCAGTATTTT. Its protein product is CASTPSIAPCTDTQYF. The V call is TRBV6-8, the J call TRBJ2-3; D is uncertain. V lost 7 bases, J lost 1 base, and 18 bases lay in between. This CDR3 is built from 16 residues. The V gene's germline CDR1 is MNHGY and CDR2 SAAAGT.